This TCR beta chain came from a study of cytomegalovirus exposure and HLA in healthy donors. Study-wide points: Rarity held for most TCR sequences, but there were some public TCRs that occurred in many donors. A list of about 180 TCR beta chains associated with cytomegalovirus was given.

TCRdb's copy holds only in-frame clones and misses some; the assay was immunoSEQ multiplex PCR. Of 100,000 to 150,000 clones listed, 80% to 90% are singletons. Separate from the approximately 730-subject first cohort, the roughly 120-subject validation cohort was the one that the donors belonged to. A word on this clone: Its antigen remains unknown.

V was clipped by 1 base and J by 13 bases, with 16 bases between them. The CDR3 consists of 13 residues. Germline V CDR1 and CDR2: GTSNPN, SVGIG (reference sequence). This clonotype was sampled from a woman under 30 in good health and CMV-seronegative. Sequencing was carried out using PBMCs. The rearrangement uses TRBV30 and TRBJ2-2; weak D call: TRBD2 (5 bases). CDR3 in amino acids: CAWSEAAGVGLFF. As DNA, the CDR3 is TGTGCCTGGAGTGAGGCGGCCGGGGTAGGGCTGTTTTTT. Full variable domain (rest looked up from reference TRBV30 and TRBJ2-2): SQTIHQWPATLVQPVGSPLSLECTVEGTSNPNLYWYRQAAGRGLQLLFYSVGIGQISSEVPQNLSASRPQDRQFILSSKKLLLSDSGFYLCAWSEAAGVGLFFGEGSRLTVL.